Below, 12 T cell receptor beta chains from the same sample are listed, as sequenced in a study of blood T cells in healthy people across ages. Sample-barcoded 5' priming and a J-beta primer mix drove a second PCR of about 6 to 12 cycles. Using its own MiXCR run on the 5' RACE reads, TCRdb lists one record per CDR3 protein. The sample includes about 320,000 distinct CDR3 sequences, 27% of them seen just once. The source material was blood. The receptors here all came from a woman in her 70s in good health.

J is TRBJ2-3 and V is TRBV5-1; D uncertain. The germline gives CDR1 SGHRS, CDR2 YFSETQ. The CDR3 covers 14 residues. The germline V and J ends were trimmed by 0 bases and 0 bases, with 5 bases remaining between them. CDR3 bases: TGCGCCAGCAGCTTGGTCATCAGCACAGATACGCAGTATTTT. Translating it yields CASSLVISTDTQYF. Full variable domain (missing parts from reference TRBV5-1 and TRBJ2-3): KAGVTQTPRYLIKTRGQQVTLSCSPISGHRSVSWYQQTPGQGLQFLFEYFSETQRNKGNFPGRFSGRQFSNSRSEMNVSTLELGDSALYLCASSLVISTDTQYFGPGTRLTVL.

The chain has TRBV28 and TRBJ2-5, with D possibly being TRBD1 or TRBD2 (6 bases each). The V gene's germline CDR1 is MDHEN and CDR2 SYDVKM. With 4 bases removed from V and 11 bases from J, the gap between germline ends came to 23 bases. This CDR3 contains 15 residues. The CDR3 loop is CASSSHHSGGGVQYF. CDR3 sequence (DNA): TGTGCCAGCAGTTCCCACCATAGCGGAGGGGGAGTGCAGTACTTC. Drawing the rest from reference TRBV28 and TRBJ2-5, the complete variable domain is DVKVTQSSRYLVKRTGEKVFLECVQDMDHENMFWYRQDPGLGLRLIYFSYDVKMKEKGDIPEGYSVSREKKERFSLILESASTNQTSMYLCASSSHHSGGGVQYFGPGTRLLVL.

The rearrangement uses TRBV29-1 and TRBJ2-5; D is unresolved. There are 13 residues in the CDR3. V was shortened by 0 bases and J by 1 base, with 6 bases between the two germline ends. Per the germline V gene, CDR1 is SQVTM and CDR2 is ANQGSEA. Here the CDR3 reads CSVEEVLQETQYF. The CDR3 nucleotides read TGCAGCGTTGAAGAGGTGCTCCAAGAGACCCAGTACTTC.

The chain is built from TRBV6-2 or TRBV6-3 and TRBJ2-7; D gene unclear. The CDR3 extends over 15 amino acids. Germline V CDR1 and CDR2: MNHEY, SVGEGT. Trimming pared 2 bases from V and 2 bases from J, leaving 13 bases between. CDR3 region: CASSYTYSGTYEQYF. The CDR3 nucleotides read TGTGCCAGCAGTTACACCTATTCAGGAACCTACGAGCAGTACTTC.

The chain has TRBV20-1 and TRBJ1-4, with TRBD1 matching 9 bases. Per germline, CDR1 DFQATT and CDR2 SNEGSKA (reference sequence). Losses at the gene ends were 5 bases for V and 10 bases for J; bases not matched to a gene: 17. This CDR3 is built from 16 residues. CDR3 sequence reads: CSARRGTGGGGRKLFF. CDR3 nucleotide sequence: TGCAGTGCTCGCCGCGGAACAGGGGGCGGTGGTAGAAAACTGTTTTTT.

CDR3 bases: TGCGGAGGATTTAGCGGGACCTACGAGCAGTACTTC. It encodes CGGFSGTYEQYF. This chain links TRBV20-1 with TRBJ2-7; 8 nucleotides line up with TRBD2. From germline, CDR1 is DFQATT and CDR2 SNEGSKA (reference sequence). The CDR3 sequence is 12 residues long.

This sequence joins TRBV29-1 and TRBJ2-7, with D possibly TRBD1 on 5 matching bases. CDR3 length equals 13 residues. Trimming removed 0 bases at V and 3 bases at J, with 9 bases between. The germline CDR1 and CDR2 sequences are SQVTM and ANQGSEA. The CDR3 DNA reads as TGCAGCGTTGAAGATCAGGGCGGCTACGAGCAGTACTTC. As protein: CSVEDQGGYEQYF.

The chain joins TRBV28 to TRBJ2-4, with 7 bases lining up with TRBD2. Trimming took 5 bases from V and 0 from J; bases not matched to a gene: 10. The CDR3 consists of 17 residues. Germline CDR1 reads MDHEN; CDR2 reads SYDVKM. In DNA, the CDR3 is TGTGCCAGCAGTGGAACTAGCGAAGCCAAAGCCAAAAACATTCAGTACTTC. As protein: CASSGTSEAKAKNIQYF. Full variable domain (outside the CDR3, taken from reference TRBV28 and TRBJ2-4): DVKVTQSSRYLVKRTGEKVFLECVQDMDHENMFWYRQDPGLGLRLIYFSYDVKMKEKGDIPEGYSVSREKKERFSLILESASTNQTSMYLCASSGTSEAKAKNIQYFGAGTRLSVL.

V usage is TRBV5-6 and J usage is TRBJ2-3; TRBD1 might be the D (6 bases). V gave up 4 bases and J gave up 3 bases, with 15 bases separating them. The germline V gene encodes CDR1 SGHDT and CDR2 YYEEEE. This CDR3 spans 15 amino acids. CDR3 region: CASSEAGDSTDTQYF. The CDR3, as DNA: TGTGCCAGCAGCGAAGCAGGGGATTCGACAGATACGCAGTATTTT.

J is TRBJ2-7 and V is TRBV11-2, with 8 bases identical to TRBD1. Germline values: CDR1 SGHAT, CDR2 FQNNGV. The CDR3 extends over 11 amino acids. The V gene end was trimmed by 5 bases and the J gene end by 10 bases; junction bases not matched to a gene: 4. CDR3 in DNA: TGTGCCAGCAGCCTCGGACAGGGTCAGTACTTC. Protein sequence: CASSLGQGQYF.

The chain employs TRBV6-1 and TRBJ1-5; TRBD1 is a possible D gene (5 bases). This CDR3 is built from 18 residues. Between the trimmed V and J ends, which lost 7 bases and 0 bases, there was a span of 22 bases. Germline lookup yields CDR1 MNHNS and CDR2 SASEGT. The CDR3 is CASISPGATDHSNQPQHF. The CDR3, as DNA: TGTGCCAGCATATCCCCCGGGGCGACCGATCATAGCAATCAGCCCCAGCATTTT.

The chain uses TRBV20-1 and TRBJ2-7; the D call may be TRBD1 or TRBD2 (5 bases each). The CDR3 is made up of 11 amino acids. Per the germline V gene, CDR1 is DFQATT and CDR2 is SNEGSKA (reference sequence). Trimming pared 3 bases from V and 5 bases from J, leaving 8 bases between. The chain's CDR3 is CSARGDNEQYF. CDR3 nucleotide sequence: TGCAGTGCTAGGGGGGATAACGAGCAGTACTTC.